The entry that follows covers one TCR beta chain sequence. At survey level, the immunoSEQ assay was run in its v3.0 version. Profiling relied on immunoSEQ multiplex PCR, and the TCRdb table lists in-frame clones only, not all of them. Counted here are tens of thousands of clones, roughly nine tenths occurring once; the ten biggest clones make up around 4.8%. The sample is drawn from a study of long-term antiretroviral therapy in people with HIV. Germline lookup yields CDR1 MNHEY and CDR2 SMNVEV (reference sequence). The CDR3 sequence is 15 residues long. The J segment lost 8 bases and the V segment lost 5 bases, leaving 11 bases of the junction unmatched.

This sequence joins TRBV27 and TRBJ2-1, with 8 bases identical to TRBD2. Sequenced material: unsorted PBMCs, taken more than 2.6 years after starting antiretroviral therapy. The sequence came from a man between 40 and 49 years old with HIV. CDR3 amino acids: CASSPGLGLADEQFF. CDR3 DNA sequence: TGTGCCAGCAGTCCGGGACTAGGGTTGGCAGATGAGCAGTTCTTC.